This T cell receptor (beta chain) is drawn from a study of CD8 T cells in ankylosing spondylitis. Remarks on this clonotype: Its matching antigen is unknown.

Study-wide findings and caveats: Clones that were linked to disease were CD8+ and were relatively rare in peripheral blood. Made up of several highly homologous variants, a TCR beta motif appeared characteristic of ankylosing spondylitis blood.

Germline-derived CDR1 and CDR2 are SGHVS and FNYEAQ. The CDR3 runs 16 residues. V was shortened by 3 bases and J by 1 base, with 16 bases between the two germline ends. One entry per CDR3 protein results from TCRdb running MiXCR on the 5' RACE reads. The sample records some 220,000 distinct CDR3 sequences, 6% to 8% being singletons. Sequenced material: blood, either unsorted or a sorted T cell fraction (not recorded which). This clonotype originated in a male donor with ankylosing spondylitis. J is TRBJ2-7 and V is TRBV7-6; D may match TRBD1 or TRBD2 (5 bases each). CDR3 in amino acids: CASSFEPGRKSYEQYF. The CDR3 region has the DNA TGTGCCAGCAGCTTTGAGCCGGGACGGAAGTCCTACGAGCAGTACTTC.